Described below is a single T cell receptor (beta chain) sequence and its context. CDR3 length: 15 residues. The germline gives CDR1 SGHDT, CDR2 YYEEEE. Germline trimming cut 5 bases from V and 0 bases from J; bases unmatched to any gene: 2. This entry is derived from a study of blood T cell repertoires in COVID-19. Sequenced by immunoSEQ multiplex PCR; TCRdb stores in-frame clones only, minus some. The sample holds over 200,000 clones, about 84% seen once. Those enrolled, adults aged about 18 to 89 years, came from around 24 US areas. Recovered Cohort 3 donors showed two negative PCRs, clearance, or symptom resolution.

The source is a man aged 60 to 69 who had recovered from COVID-19. The gene calls are TRBV5-6 and TRBJ2-6; 7 positions match TRBD1. The sample comprised PBMCs or T cells enriched from blood (not recorded which). The CDR3 loop reads CASSWDSSGANVLTF. The CDR3, as DNA: TGTGCCAGCAGTTGGGACAGCTCTGGGGCCAACGTCCTGACTTTC.